This TCR beta chain was captured in a study of T cell clusters in autoimmune cytopenias. TRB was amplified from around 250 ng of peripheral blood genomic DNA per sample. Germline V lookup: CDR1 SGHAT, CDR2 FQNNGV. The CDR3 contains 15 residues. Multiplex touch-down PCR amplified TRB using TRB-A and TRB-B pools in one tube. TCRdb re-called the multiplex PCR reads, yielding one record per CDR3 amino acid sequence without DNA. This table lists some 4,700 distinct CDR3 sequences. In terms of frequency, this clonotype is medium-sized. The sequenced material came from peripheral blood. This sequence originates from a human donor with an autoimmune cytopenia or autoimmune hepatitis (not recorded which). The chain is built from TRBV11-2 and TRBJ1-2; TCRdb gives TRBD1 as the D gene, but with no DNA this cannot be confirmed. The CDR3 sequence: CASSLAVSQGGGYTF.